This entry describes one T cell receptor (beta chain). Its antigen remains undetermined. One base away there is no much larger clone; base qualities are not given. In total, roughly 670 healthy bone marrow donors made up the cohort. Cohort members were all nominally healthy when sampled, although unrecorded immune exposures were likely present. The donor was CMV seropositive and was included in the group of 300 or so seropositive cohort members. A peripheral blood sample was provided by each donor, and peripheral blood mononuclear cells were used for TCR beta sequencing. Genomic DNA was extracted from the blood cell samples with the Qiagen DNeasy Blood Extraction Kit. These data come from a study of cytomegalovirus exposure and HLA in healthy donors (dated by TCRdb to about 2017). Turning to the overall study: An earlier analysis of some 550 of the donors reported 250 to 300 Gb of sequence data and 100 million to 130 million unique TCR beta sequences from about 179 million T cells. Typing coverage differed by locus: A, B, C, DRB1 and DQB1 were typed in roughly 620-630 donors, DQA1 in roughly 500, DPA1 in nearly 610, and DPB1 in just under 490. Alongside the repertoire data, information on donor age, sex, ethnicity and CMV serostatus was compiled. About 5 DR-DQ haplotypes were handled as single units for association and clustering, since linkage in the cohort was strong. Along with the approximately 620-subject first cohort, a separate validation cohort of 120 different subjects was used. High-throughput TCR immunosequencing, statistical association of individual TCRs with disease status, and machine learning were combined to predict cytomegalovirus infection status. Class I and class II HLA loci were covered by the typing at four-digit resolution. Rather than using new phenotypic data, the later analysis identified candidate immune exposures from TCR beta sequences and from how often those sequences occurred across donors. Every repertoire in the discovery cohort had been generated on one and the same sequencing platform. In a later genetic analysis, genome-wide SNP genotypes for about three fifths of the roughly 670 donors were used, and that subset was treated as a discovery cohort. Among 300 to 500 genotyped donors of the cohort, an average of around 220,000 unique TCR beta nucleotide sequences was sequenced per donor, of which approximately 18% were non-productive. In an earlier analysis of 500 to 650 of the donors, high-throughput TCR beta sequencing was used to judge whether each TCR beta V gene segment behaved as functional or pseudogenic. In a later analysis, previously published TCR beta repertoires from 670 or so donors were re-analyzed and high-resolution HLA genotyping was added so that TCR occurrence patterns could be studied. Among the roughly 430 genotyped donors, around 81% belonged to the genetic ancestry cluster associated with self-reported Caucasian donors. The study aimed to test whether cataloging public T cell receptors could reveal signatures of past pathogen exposure. The study used immunosequencing to profile the T cell repertoires of hundreds of subjects and linked those repertoires to cytomegalovirus serostatus. An early release that covered some 630 HLA-typed donors contained 300 to 350 gigabases of sequencing data and 65 million to 100 million unique TCR sequences. Overall results and qualifications from the work: A later genetic analysis associated a missense DCLRE1C variant with V-gene and J-gene trimming of TCR beta chains, and an independent cohort replicated the association. Compared with equally common non-associated chains, HLA-associated TCR beta chains in a later analysis were more clonally expanded and had lower generation probabilities. A later analysis reported that several top co-occurrence clusters appeared linked to parvovirus B19, influenza, CMV and Epstein-Barr virus. In an earlier analysis of around 600 of the donors, most TCR beta V segments appeared in productive rearrangements about 87% or about 30% of the time, broadly matching IMGT annotations. A later genetic analysis reported fewer N-insertions in productive TCRs among donors in an Asian-associated ancestry cluster than the approximately 670-donor mean. Most CMV-associated TCR beta chains appeared to be HLA-restricted in a later analysis, and the HLA associations seemed to be driven largely by CMV exposure. In a later analysis, the rate of TCR association differed among HLA loci, with DRB1 alleles having the most associated TCRs and HLA-C alleles having the fewest. In this cohort, only TCR beta chains were sequenced, and detectable features were limited by the absence of alpha or paired-chain data. About 17 rarely observed V segments, including chromosome 9 orphons, were excluded from the earlier analysis of about 500 of the donors because counts were too low. While some public TCRs were present in many individuals, most TCR sequences turned up only very rarely across donors. For the cohort, immune exposure information was limited to CMV serostatus. Specific HLA alleles were associated with over 15,000 TCR beta sequences at a false discovery rate of 0.05 in a later analysis. According to the authors, the approach could potentially be generalized to other disease states and immunological phenotypes. A further reported finding was that TCR beta sequences accurately predicted the HLA-A and HLA-B alleles for most subjects in the first cohort. Correlated functional status among segregating V segments might reflect linkage disequilibrium, but an unknown experimental factor could not be ruled out. The classifier was reported to diagnose cytomegalovirus status with high specificity and sensitivity in both the original and validation cohorts. Strong co-occurrence of HLA alleles, especially DR and DQ, made assigning TCR associations to individual alleles difficult. A few of the identified cytomegalovirus-associated TCR beta chains were confirmed in vitro to be specific for cytomegalovirus antigens. Roughly uniform sequencing depth across donors was assumed in presence/absence analyses, although this assumption may not hold. A group of highly shared sequence variants was considered likely to be a technical artifact of the sequencing pipeline. Because some donors lacked HLA typing at each locus, the association tests relied only on the typed subset. The 87-base-pair reads could not distinguish some IMGT-functional V segments, including TRBV6-2 and TRBV6-3, so those segments were excluded. The study listed approximately 160 TCR beta chains as associated with cytomegalovirus.

The receptor library was made with the immunoSEQ multiplex PCR assay. The multiplex PCR relied on a mix of 60 forward primers for TCR Vbeta segments and 13 reverse primers for TCR Jbeta segments. The CDR3 region of rearranged TCR beta genes was amplified from genomic DNA with a multiplex PCR assay. On the Illumina HiSeq System, the amplified TCR beta libraries were sequenced as 87-base-pair reads. The published analysis was carried out like this. A later analysis counted about 80 million unique TCR beta chains across the 690 or so repertoires, and some 12 million of these chains were shared by at least two donors. To remove PCR and sequencing errors, raw reads were error-corrected and collapsed into unique sequences using a nearest-neighbor algorithm that merged closely related sequences. To assign V, D and J gene segments, CDR3 sequences were aligned to IMGT reference sequences. For a sequence to be retained, a match of at least six nucleotides was required to both a V gene segment and a J gene segment. A rearrangement counted as productive if the CDR3 had no stop codons and remained in frame with V and J, and every other rearrangement counted as non-productive. Following IMGT convention, CDR3 was defined as the stretch from the second conserved V-encoded cysteine to the conserved J-encoded phenylalanine. The earlier analysis of 500 to 600 of the donors excluded sequences that lacked an unambiguous match to a single V gene segment. In an earlier analysis of approximately 610 of the donors, V segments were called functional above 56.7% productive rearrangements and were called segregating when the between-donor standard deviation exceeded 5%. A statistical classification framework was developed to diagnose cytomegalovirus status using the catalog of TCR beta chain sequences. In a later analysis, TCR nucleotide sequences were compared against IMGT/GENE-DB human TR gene sequences so that V and J genes could be assigned. In a later analysis, CDR3 sequences and most-parsimonious VDJ recombination scenarios were assigned using the TCRdist pipeline. In a later analysis, every TCR beta chain was defined by the combination of its CDR3 amino acid sequence and its V-gene family, and reads without a unique V-gene family were dropped. To address suspected cross-contamination and a sequencing artifact, a later analysis removed several hundred highly shared, low-generation-probability nucleotide sequences. For each public chain, a later analysis derived a clonal expansion index from normalized ranks of inferred template counts within each repertoire. Generation probabilities in a later analysis came from a VDJ recombination model fitted to out-of-frame rearrangements, and those results were checked against IGoR. A later analysis scored TCR-TCR, TCR-HLA and TCR-CMV co-occurrence with hypergeometric tests, applying a repertoire-size bias correction to TCR pairs. To estimate false discovery rates, a later analysis permuted the HLA or CMV assignments 20 times. In a later analysis, co-occurring TCRs were grouped with DBSCAN, and TCRdist sequence similarity was added when clustering was performed within HLA-allele-positive subsets. Repertoires with fewer than 30,000 or more than 120,000 public chains were left out of co-occurrence clustering, as were about five repertoires with anomalous nucleotide sharing. Sourced from immuneACCESS, this table was stored by TCRdb with only in-frame sequences that have V and J called. A share of the clones is absent; for the studies checked, an unresolved V gene accounts for under half, and the remainder has no known explanation. That table gives V, J and clone size, and the DNA gave D and trimming. The sample table shows over 100,000 clones, and 77% are seen once. The leading ten clones occupy 4.2% of the sample.

The germline V gene (reference sequence) gives CDR1 as GTSNPN and CDR2 as SVGIG. Spanning cysteine to phenylalanine, the CDR3 consists of 13 amino acids. Of all the DNA, just the CDR3 is kept, 39 bases in frame from base 1. Here V drops 1 base and J drops 6 bases, and the junction holds 2 bases not matched to any gene. The sequence derives from a male donor in good health and CMV-seropositive. Sample: PBMCs. The receptor chain draws on TRBV30 and TRBJ2-3; a stretch of 9 junction bases matches TRBD2. The DNA sequence is TGTGCCTGGAGTGGCGGGGGGGCCGATACGCAGTATTTT. This yields the protein CAWSGGGADTQYF.